A selection of T cell receptor beta chains follows, all from one sample in a study of T cell clonotyping in hematopoietic cell transplantation. The repertoire was sequenced with immunoSEQ multiplex PCR; TCRdb's copy has only in-frame clones and lacks some. The sample consists of thousands of clones, 65% to 85% of them appearing once. The material sequenced was PBMCs, taken 100 days after allogeneic stem cell transplant. The receptors shown here come from a female patient aged 30-39 years who had an allogeneic stem cell transplant, so the T cells may come from the graft donor. Some clones in this sample may be carry-over from other donors' samples. CDR3s include the opening cysteine and the closing phenylalanine or tryptophan. Fields, in order: clone size, J gene, V gene, D gene, CDR3 protein, CDR3 DNA. D genes are given only for firm matches. Size values are once, few and many counts, or a class for expanded clones, and some rows have none.

large	TRBJ1-2	TRBV4-3	.	CASSPTAYYGYTF	TGCGCCAGCAGCCCGACGGCTTACTATGGCTACACCTTC
.	TRBJ2-2	TRBV5-1	.	CASSGTGQHTGELFF	TGCGCCAGCAGCGGAACGGGCCAGCACACCGGGGAGCTGTTTTTT
.	TRBJ2-7	TRBV14	.	CASSQVNLLNEQYF	TGTGCCAGCAGCCAAGTGAACCTGCTCAACGAGCAGTACTTC
.	TRBJ2-7	TRBV27	TRBD2	CASSSAPGLAGGHEQYF	TGTGCCAGCAGTTCGGCCCCGGGACTAGCGGGGGGCCACGAGCAGTACTTC
.	TRBJ1-2	TRBV29-1	TRBD1	CSVEVRGRPYGYTF	TGCAGCGTTGAGGTCAGGGGGCGCCCCTATGGCTACACCTTC
.	TRBJ1-5	TRBV7-8	TRBD1	CASSSNDRVNQPQHF	TGTGCCAGCAGCTCCAATGACAGGGTTAATCAGCCCCAGCATTTT
.	TRBJ2-7	TRBV27	.	CASSLSDRLNYEQYF	TGTGCCAGCAGTTTGTCCGACAGGTTAAACTACGAGCAGTACTTC
medium-sized	TRBJ1-1	TRBV10-2	.	CASSESGITEAFF	TGCGCCAGCAGTGAATCGGGTATCACTGAAGCTTTCTTT
.	TRBJ2-7	TRBV6-5	.	CASSYSWGFYEQYF	TGTGCCAGCAGTTACTCGTGGGGGTTTTACGAGCAGTACTTC
.	TRBJ2-2	TRBV27	.	CASNGRTGELFF	TGTGCCAGCAACGGCCGGACCGGGGAGCTGTTTTTT
.	TRBJ1-2	TRBV6-5	.	CASSYTADYGYTF	TGTGCCAGCAGTTACACGGCGGACTATGGCTACACCTTC
.	TRBJ1-1	TRBV6-5	TRBD1	CASSYSDRDTEAFF	TGTGCCAGCAGTTATTCGGACAGGGACACTGAAGCTTTCTTT
.	TRBJ2-5	TRBV21-1	.	CASGQGGGWTQYF	TGTGCCAGCGGACAGGGGGGAGGGTGGACCCAGTACTTC
.	TRBJ1-2	TRBV19	.	CASSVTDPPTYGYTF	TGTGCCAGTAGTGTTACAGACCCGCCTACTTATGGCTACACCTTC
once	TRBJ2-5	TRBV5-1	.	CASSFNQPQETQYF	TGCGCCAGCAGCTTTAACCAGCCACAAGAGACCCAGTACTTC
.	TRBJ1-5	TRBV4-1	TRBD1	CASSLLQGNQPQHF	TGCGCCAGCAGCCTCCTACAGGGGAATCAGCCCCAGCATTTT
few	TRBJ2-4	TRBV7-2	TRBD1	CASSLGTELGNIQYF	TGTGCCAGCAGCCTCGGGACAGAACTTGGAAACATTCAGTACTTC
few	TRBJ2-1	TRBV29-1	.	CSVGWGANEQFF	TGCAGCGTTGGCTGGGGGGCCAATGAGCAGTTCTTC
.	TRBJ1-1	TRBV29-1	.	CSARVSLNTEAFF	TGCAGCGCCCGGGTGTCCTTAAACACTGAAGCTTTCTTT
.	TRBJ1-2	TRBV7-2	TRBD1	CASSLQGSNYGYTF	TGTGCCAGCAGCCTACAGGGGAGCAACTATGGCTACACCTTC
few	TRBJ1-2	TRBV18	.	CASSPDINYGYTF	TGTGCCAGCTCGCCCGACATTAACTATGGCTACACCTTC
.	TRBJ2-3	TRBV7-9	.	CAHSTDTQYF	TGTGCCCACTCGACGGATACGCAGTATTTT
medium-sized	TRBJ1-5	TRBV2	.	CASSEGSIDQPQHF	TGTGCCAGCAGTGAAGGTTCGATCGATCAGCCCCAGCATTTT
once	TRBJ2-7	TRBV7-2	.	CASSPTGSEQYF	TGTGCCAGCAGCCCGACAGGATCCGAGCAGTACTTC
.	TRBJ1-3	TRBV29-1	.	CSAAGGDSGNTIYF	TGCAGCGCCGCTGGGGGTGACTCTGGAAACACCATATATTTT
.	TRBJ2-2	TRBV7-2	TRBD1	CASSLGTGVPNTGELFF	TGTGCCAGCAGCTTAGGGACAGGGGTCCCGAACACCGGGGAGCTGTTTTTT
.	TRBJ1-5	TRBV2	.	CASRKGVESNQPQHF	TGTGCCAGCCGAAAAGGGGTGGAGAGCAATCAGCCCCAGCATTTT
.	TRBJ2-1	TRBV30	.	CAWSGLTSYNEQFF	TGTGCCTGGAGTGGATTGACCTCCTACAATGAGCAGTTCTTC
once	TRBJ2-3	TRBV5-1	.	CASSLRGRADTQYF	TGCGCCAGCAGCTTGCGGGGAAGGGCAGATACGCAGTATTTT
few	TRBJ2-5	TRBV30	.	CAWSGGETQYF	TGTGCCTGGAGTGGCGGAGAGACCCAGTACTTC
.	TRBJ1-2	TRBV27	.	CASSLSAGNYGYTF	TGTGCCAGCAGTTTATCTGCAGGAAACTATGGCTACACCTTC
.	TRBJ2-7	TRBV5-1	TRBD1	CASSWRQGAYEQYF	TGCGCCAGCAGCTGGAGACAGGGGGCCTACGAGCAGTACTTC